This TCR beta chain was captured by sequencing in a study of control samples from healthy donors and cancer patients (dated by TCRdb to 2020 to 2022). Note on this clone: It lacks a known antigen. No base-level quality is on record; no much larger clone is a single base apart.

Taken from cysteine to phenylalanine, the CDR3 has 14 residues. The kept DNA is CDR3 alone, 42 bases in frame from the first base. V and J lose 1 base and 1 base, and a span of 7 bases separates them. The germline V gene specifies SGHVS as CDR1 and FQNEAQ as CDR2. Receptor amplification or capture employed the immunoSEQ multiplex PCR assay. Held by TCRdb, this immuneACCESS table contains in-frame sequences only and omits some clones. Under half of the omission traces to an unresolved V gene where checked; the cause of the rest is unknown. For this sample there are 120,000 to 150,000 clones; about nine tenths appear just once. The ten biggest clones cover just under 5% of the sample.

This TCR came from a young man in good health. Here the chain combines TRBV7-8 and TRBJ2-5; too little of a D gene remains to name it. Input material: blood. The CDR3 is CASSLGAAQETQYF. At the DNA level, the sequence is TGTGCCAGCAGCTTAGGGGCTGCCCAAGAGACCCAGTACTTC.